Below, one TCR beta chain is given with its context. Its antigen remains unidentified. The source of the sample is a study of immune characteristics of hereditary and idiopathic chronic pancreatitis. Whole-study findings and limits: Controls had less diverse, more clonal TCRbeta repertoires than both pancreatitis groups.

The pancreas tissue came from patients undergoing total pancreatectomy with islet autotransplantation. Sequencing used immunoSEQ multiplex PCR; TCRdb keeps in-frame clones, though not all of them. Among around 9,400 clones listed, around 79% were seen once. The specimen sequenced was pancreas tissue with idiopathic chronic pancreatitis. This clonotype was obtained from a human donor with chronic pancreatitis.

As DNA, the CDR3 is TGCAGCGTTGACGGTTGGAGGACCGGGGAGCTGTTTTTT. Amino acids: CSVDGWRTGELFF. V is TRBV29-1 and J is TRBJ2-2; D might be TRBD2 (5 bases). The CDR3 totals 13 residues. V lost 3 bases to trimming and J lost 5 bases, with 10 bases between them. Germline CDR1 SQVTM, CDR2 ANQGSEA.